Presented here are 29 T cell receptor beta chains from one specimen sequenced in a study of identical twins. MiXCR, applied by TCRdb to the 5' RACE reads, yields one record per CDR3 protein. The repertoire holds 240,000 or so distinct CDR3 sequences, with over 9.5% as singletons. Sequenced: memory T cells sorted from blood. All receptors derive from a man aged 50-60 years in good health.

This clonotype was found many times. V and J are TRBV7-2 and TRBJ2-3, with TRBD2 matching over 13 bases. Germline trimming cut 5 bases from V and 7 bases from J; bases unmatched to any gene: 9. The CDR3 is 16 residues long. The germline gives CDR1 SGHTA, CDR2 FQGNSA. The CDR3 coding sequence is TGTGCCAGCAGCACCCGACTAGCGGGAGGAGTAAATACGCAGTATTTT. It codes for CASSTRLAGGVNTQYF.

This clonotype was seen ten or more times. The rearrangement links TRBV28 to TRBJ2-7; 10 bases are shared with TRBD2. This CDR3 region has 13 residues. Germline assignment: CDR1 MDHEN and CDR2 SYDVKM. Unmatched junction bases numbered 8, after V lost 7 bases and J lost 8 bases. This CDR3 is CASIKGLAEKQYF. The CDR3 DNA follows: TGTGCCAGCATTAAAGGACTAGCGGAAAAGCAGTACTTC.

There are a few counts of this clonotype. This sequence joins TRBV20-1 and TRBJ2-5; no clear D gene. Germline-derived CDR1 and CDR2 are DFQATT and SNEGSKA (reference sequence). The CDR3 is 12 amino acids. Deletions cut 3 bases from V and 0 bases from J, with 5 bases between. The CDR3 loop is CSASQYQETQYF. CDR3 bases: TGCAGTGCTAGCCAATACCAAGAGACCCAGTACTTC.

The V gene is TRBV7-2, the J gene TRBJ2-1; 8 bases line up with TRBD2. The germline CDR1 and CDR2 sequences are SGHTA and FQGNSA. This CDR3 has 14 amino acids. The V segment lost 1 base and the J segment 10 bases; nucleotides outside the gene matches: 6. The CDR3 is CASSLVGLVLEQFF. The CDR3 nucleotides read TGTGCCAGCAGCTTAGTGGGACTAGTCCTAGAGCAGTTCTTC.

This clonotype was found many times. The chain combines TRBV6-2 or TRBV6-3 with TRBJ2-1; weak D call: TRBD1 (5 bases). The germline gives CDR1 MNHEY, CDR2 SVGEGT. V was pared by 0 bases and J by 15 bases, with 15 bases between. The CDR3 length is 13 residues. CDR3 sequence (DNA): TGTGCCAGCAGTTACTCGTCGACTCCAGGGATGTTCTTC. The encoded protein is CASSYSSTPGMFF.

In its sample, this clonotype was seen a few times. The gene calls are TRBV6-2 or TRBV6-3 and TRBJ2-3, with TRBD2 matching over 10 bases. J gave up 2 bases and V 8 bases, and 7 bases lay outside the gene matches. The CDR3 length is 15 residues. Germline V gene data show CDR1 as MNHEY and CDR2 as SVGEGT. In nucleotides, the CDR3 is TGTGCCAGCCCAGGACTAGCGGAACTCACAGATACGCAGTATTTT. This translates into CASPGLAELTDTQYF.

This clonotype was counted many times. This chain joins TRBV18 and TRBJ1-1; unclear D gene. The V end lost 6 bases, the J end lost 3 bases, and 14 bases lay between the germline ends. The CDR3 contains 14 residues. Germline values: CDR1 KGHSH, CDR2 LQKENI. CDR3 protein: CASSYRHGYTEAFF. CDR3 sequence (DNA): TGTGCCAGCTCTTACCGCCACGGTTACACTGAAGCTTTCTTT.

The chain carries TRBV18 and TRBJ1-2, with D possibly TRBD1 on 5 matching bases. The CDR3 has 12 residues. Trimming left V 3 bases short and J 6 bases short, with 8 bases between. The V gene's germline CDR1 is KGHSH and CDR2 LQKENI. The CDR3, as DNA: TGTGCCAGCTCACCTCAGGGTCATGGCTACACCTTC. Translated, it gives CASSPQGHGYTF. The complete variable domain, with remaining parts taken from reference TRBV18 and TRBJ1-2, reads NAGVMQNPRHLVRRRGQEARLRCSPMKGHSHVYWYRQLPEEGLKFMVYLQKENIIDESGMPKERFSAEFPKEGPSILRIQQVVRGDSAAYFCASSPQGHGYTFGSGTRLTVV.

The chain is built from TRBV27 and TRBJ2-1; no firm D call. The germline V gene encodes CDR1 MNHEY and CDR2 SMNVEV (reference sequence). The V end lost 6 bases, the J end lost 0 bases, and 12 bases lay between the germline ends. This CDR3 has 15 residues. The DNA for the CDR3 is TGTGCCAGCAGGAACAGCTTGCCCTCCTACAATGAGCAGTTCTTC. Its translation: CASRNSLPSYNEQFF.

J is TRBJ1-2 and V is TRBV6-1, with D perhaps matching TRBD1 (6 bases). The CDR3 is 13 residues long. With 7 bases removed from V and 3 bases from J, the gap between germline ends came to 12 bases. Germline values: CDR1 MNHNS, CDR2 SASEGT. The DNA of the CDR3 is TGTGCCAGCAACAGGGCGGGAGACTATGGCTACACCTTC. Protein sequence: CASNRAGDYGYTF.

This clonotype occurred a few times. CDR3 sequence reads: CASSRILAGDRNEQFF. For the CDR3, the DNA is TGTGCCAGCTCACGGATACTAGCGGGAGATAGGAATGAGCAGTTCTTC. The chain uses TRBV18 and TRBJ2-1; 11 bases match TRBD2. This CDR3 spans 16 amino acids. The V segment lost 4 bases and the J segment 7 bases; nucleotides outside the gene matches: 9. Germline V lookup: CDR1 KGHSH, CDR2 LQKENI.

This clonotype was found a few times. The CDR3 DNA is TGTGCCAGCAGCTTCATAGACTCTGCACCCCTCCACTTT. Translated, it gives CASSFIDSAPLHF. The chain employs TRBV11-2 and TRBJ1-6; D remains ambiguous. Germline CDR1 reads SGHAT; CDR2 reads FQNNGV. The CDR3 covers 13 residues. The V end was cut by 3 bases, the J end by 11 bases, with 11 bases between.

Ten or more counts support this clonotype. The chain uses TRBV4-2 and TRBJ2-7; D ambiguous. This CDR3 contains 13 residues. Germline lookup yields CDR1 LGHNA and CDR2 YNFKEQ. The V and J ends lost 0 bases and 13 bases respectively, with 16 bases between them. The CDR3 DNA reads as TGTGCCAGCAGCCAAGAGAGGCGGCTGGAACGATACTTC. Protein product: CASSQERRLERYF.

This clonotype showed up just a few times. The chain carries TRBV10-3 and TRBJ2-1, with 7 bases fitting TRBD2. V shed 7 bases, J shed 2 bases, and the junction held 8 bases outside the gene matches. The CDR3 runs to 15 residues. Per the germline V gene, CDR1 is ENHRY and CDR2 is SYGVKD. The CDR3 coding sequence is TGTGCCATCACTGGGCCGGGGGGAACCTACAATGAGCAGTTCTTC. This translates into CAITGPGGTYNEQFF.

The V gene is TRBV7-3, the J gene TRBJ2-1; 10 nucleotides align to TRBD1. The junction had 7 bases not matched to a gene; V was cut back by 4 bases and J by 10 bases. Germline V lookup: CDR1 SGHTA, CDR2 FQGTGA. The CDR3 runs to 14 residues. In DNA form, the CDR3 reads TGTGCCAGCAGCTCTTCGACAGGGGGCGTGGAGCAGTTCTTC. It is translated as CASSSSTGGVEQFF.

This clonotype was seen ten or more times. The CDR3 nucleotides are TGTGCCAGCAGCAAACCGGGACTAGCGGGGGAGCAGTTCTTC. Translated: CASSKPGLAGEQFF. The rearrangement links TRBV7-2 to TRBJ2-1; TRBD2 matches 13 bases. J was trimmed by 10 bases and V by 5 bases; bases with no gene match: 5. The CDR3 sequence is 14 residues long. CDR1 is SGHTA and CDR2 is FQGNSA in the germline V gene. Full variable domain (rest looked up from reference TRBV7-2 and TRBJ2-1): GAGVSQSPSNKVTEKGKDVELRCDPISGHTALYWYRQSLGQGLEFLIYFQGNSAPDKSGLPSDRFSAERTGGSVSTLTIQRTQQEDSAVYLCASSKPGLAGEQFFGPGTRLTVL.

This clonotype was recorded at least ten times. This chain links TRBV6-1 with TRBJ2-1; the match to TRBD1 covers 8 bases. V lost 7 bases to trimming and J lost 5 bases; unmatched junction nucleotides: 13. This CDR3 has 16 amino acids. The germline V gene encodes CDR1 MNHNS and CDR2 SASEGT. The chain's CDR3 is CASKKGGGQGHNEQFF. CDR3 nucleotides: TGTGCCAGCAAGAAGGGAGGAGGACAGGGCCACAATGAGCAGTTCTTC.

This clonotype was seen at least ten times. This chain uses TRBV5-5 with TRBJ2-3; D tentatively fits TRBD1 or TRBD2 (5 bases each). The ends were cut back, 0 bases at V and 3 bases at J, with 14 bases in the middle. This CDR3 is built from 16 residues. Germline assignment: CDR1 SGHKS and CDR2 YYEKEE (reference sequence). Here the CDR3 reads CASSLEGIGGTDTQYF. CDR3 coding DNA: TGTGCCAGCAGCTTGGAGGGCATTGGGGGAACAGATACGCAGTATTTT.

This clonotype came up many times. The CDR3 region has the DNA TGCGCCAGCAGCCAGGACAGGGGGTTCGATGAGCAGTTCTTC. Translating it yields CASSQDRGFDEQFF. The rearrangement uses TRBV4-1 and TRBJ2-1, with TRBD1 identical over 10 bases. In germline, CDR1 is MGHRA, CDR2 YSYEKL. With V trimmed by 3 bases and J by 8 bases, 4 bases remained unmatched. This CDR3 has 14 residues.

The gene calls are TRBV7-2 and TRBJ2-1; 7 bases are shared with TRBD1. Germline V gives CDR1 SGHTA, CDR2 FQGNSA. After removal of 1 base from V and 9 bases from J, the junction contained 6 bases not matched to a gene. The CDR3 is 14 amino acids. Here the CDR3 reads CASSLVDRAGEQFF. CDR3 coding DNA: TGTGCCAGCAGCTTAGTAGACAGGGCTGGTGAGCAGTTCTTC.

The chain uses TRBV6-2 or TRBV6-3 and TRBJ2-5, with TRBD2 identical over 11 bases. Unmatched junction bases numbered 0, after V lost 2 bases and J lost 4 bases. This CDR3 contains 14 residues. CDR1 and CDR2 from the germline V gene are MNHEY and SVGEGT. The chain's CDR3 is CASSYLAGGETQYF. In DNA, the CDR3 is TGTGCCAGCAGTTACCTAGCGGGAGGAGAGACCCAGTACTTC.

In this sample, this clonotype turned up a few times. This sequence joins TRBV25-1 and TRBJ1-2, with 7 bases aligning to TRBD1. V gave up 4 bases and J gave up 5 bases; unmatched junction bases: 7. The CDR3 length is 14 residues. Looked up from germline, CDR1 is MGHDK and CDR2 is SYGVNS. The CDR3 sequence: CASSGTGRGYGYTF. CDR3 sequence (DNA): TGTGCCAGCAGTGGGACAGGCCGAGGGTATGGCTACACCTTC.

This clonotype was counted at least ten times. This chain links TRBV10-3 with TRBJ1-2, with D unresolved. This CDR3 contains 14 residues. Germline CDR1 and CDR2: ENHRY and SYGVKD. The V and J ends lost 6 bases and 4 bases respectively, with 15 bases between them. In DNA form, the CDR3 reads TGTGCCATCAGCAATGAGGGCCGGACCTATGGCTACACCTTC. It specifies CAISNEGRTYGYTF.

The chain joins TRBV7-2 to TRBJ2-3; tentatively, D is TRBD1 or TRBD2 (6 bases each). Trimming took off 0 bases at V and 1 base at J, with 14 bases between the two ends. Germline values: CDR1 SGHTA, CDR2 FQGNSA. This CDR3 comprises 17 residues. The CDR3 DNA sequence: TGTGCCAGCAGCTTAGCCGGGTGGGGGGCCGGCACAGATACGCAGTATTTT. Translating gives CASSLAGWGAGTDTQYF.

This clonotype was observed a few times. This chain joins TRBV18 and TRBJ2-7; D tentatively fits TRBD1 or TRBD2 (6 bases each). V lost 3 bases, J lost 7 bases, and 16 bases lay in between. Germline V CDR1 and CDR2: KGHSH, LQKENI. This CDR3 has 14 residues. The CDR3: CASSPGTGAREQYF. The CDR3 DNA is TGTGCCAGCTCACCCGGGACGGGGGCTAGGGAGCAGTACTTC. Full variable domain (rest looked up from reference TRBV18 and TRBJ2-7): NAGVMQNPRHLVRRRGQEARLRCSPMKGHSHVYWYRQLPEEGLKFMVYLQKENIIDESGMPKERFSAEFPKEGPSILRIQQVVRGDSAAYFCASSPGTGAREQYFGPGTRLTVT.

This clonotype was observed at least ten times. J is TRBJ1-1 and V is TRBV12-3 or TRBV12-4; TRBD1 matches at 8 bases. This CDR3 is 13 amino acids long. V lost 5 bases to trimming and J lost 7 bases; unmatched junction nucleotides: 6. CDR3 nucleotide sequence: TGTGCCAGCAGTCCGACTACAGGGGGTGAAGCTTTCTTT. Its translation is CASSPTTGGEAFF.

This clonotype appeared a few times. The chain carries TRBV14 and TRBJ1-6; the match to TRBD1 covers 9 bases. V gave up 4 bases and J gave up 10 bases; unmatched junction bases: 2. CDR1 is SGHDN and CDR2 is FVKESK in the germline V gene. The CDR3 is made up of 13 amino acids. The DNA of the CDR3 is TGTGCCAGCAGCCGGGACAGGGTGTCACCCCTCCACTTT. Its translation is CASSRDRVSPLHF.

This clonotype was detected many times. The chain uses TRBV3-1 and TRBJ2-1; TRBD1 matches at 7 bases. The CDR3 length is 14 residues. J lost 5 bases, V lost 3 bases, and 4 bases had no gene match. Per the germline V gene, CDR1 is LGHDT and CDR2 is YNNKEL (reference sequence). DNA of the CDR3: TGTGCCAGCAGCCACCCGGGACAGAACAATGAGCAGTTCTTC. The encoded protein is CASSHPGQNNEQFF.

This clonotype was observed a few times. In DNA, the CDR3 is TGTGCCAGCAGTGGACCTTACAGCACAGATACGCAGTATTTT. Translation gives CASSGPYSTDTQYF. This chain links TRBV6-1 with TRBJ2-3; D remains unclear. Between the trimmed V and J ends, which lost 4 bases and 0 bases, there was a span of 8 bases. The germline V gene encodes CDR1 MNHNS and CDR2 SASEGT. The CDR3 is 14 residues long.